One TCR beta chain is described in this entry. Its target is not known. From germline, CDR1 is SEHNR and CDR2 FQNEAQ (reference sequence). This CDR3 is built from 12 residues. V was pared by 3 bases and J by 6 bases, with 9 bases between. This record belongs to a study of cytomegalovirus exposure and HLA in healthy donors. Whole-study results and caveats: Both high specificity and high sensitivity reportedly marked the classifier's diagnosis of cytomegalovirus status.

Only in-frame clones appear in the TCRdb table, and some are missing; sequencing was by immunoSEQ multiplex PCR. The sample includes 200,000 to 300,000 clones, less than 95% seen only once; the top ten take approximately 3.1%. While the first cohort had over 650 subjects, the donors belonged to the separate validation cohort of over a hundred subjects. Material for sequencing was PBMCs. The V gene is TRBV7-9, the J gene TRBJ2-7; no definite D call. The receptor was isolated from a woman under 40 in good health and CMV-seronegative. The CDR3 DNA is TGTGCCAGCAGCTTCTTTCCTGGCGAGCAGTACTTC. Amino acids: CASSFFPGEQYF.